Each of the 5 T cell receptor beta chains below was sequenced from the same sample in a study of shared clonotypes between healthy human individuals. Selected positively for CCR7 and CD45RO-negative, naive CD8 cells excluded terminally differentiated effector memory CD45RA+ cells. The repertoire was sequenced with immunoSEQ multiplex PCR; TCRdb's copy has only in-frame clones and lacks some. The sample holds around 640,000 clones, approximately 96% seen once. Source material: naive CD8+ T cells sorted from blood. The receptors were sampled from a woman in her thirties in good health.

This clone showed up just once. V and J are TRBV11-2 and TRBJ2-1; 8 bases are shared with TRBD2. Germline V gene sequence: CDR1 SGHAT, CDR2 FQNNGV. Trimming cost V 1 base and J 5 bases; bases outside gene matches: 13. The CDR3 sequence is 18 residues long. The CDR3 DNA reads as TGTGCCAGCAGCTTAGCTTTTCGGGGACTAGATCGAGACAATGAGCAGTTCTTC. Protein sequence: CASSLAFRGLDRDNEQFF.

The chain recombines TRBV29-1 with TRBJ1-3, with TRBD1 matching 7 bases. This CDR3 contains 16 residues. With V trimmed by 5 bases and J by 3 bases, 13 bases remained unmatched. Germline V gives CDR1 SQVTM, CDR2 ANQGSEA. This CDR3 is CSVKGARSEFGNTIYF. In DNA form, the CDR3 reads TGCAGCGTTAAGGGGGCTCGGTCGGAATTTGGAAACACCATATATTTT.

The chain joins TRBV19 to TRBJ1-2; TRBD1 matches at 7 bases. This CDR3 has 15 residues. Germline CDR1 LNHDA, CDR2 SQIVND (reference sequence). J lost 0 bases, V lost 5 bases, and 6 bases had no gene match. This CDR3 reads CASSFDRAANYGYTF. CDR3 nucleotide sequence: TGTGCCAGTAGTTTCGACAGGGCAGCTAACTATGGCTACACCTTC.

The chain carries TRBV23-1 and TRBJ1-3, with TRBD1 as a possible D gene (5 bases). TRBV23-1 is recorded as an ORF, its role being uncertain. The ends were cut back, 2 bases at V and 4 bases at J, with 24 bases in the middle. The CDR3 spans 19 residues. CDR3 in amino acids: CASSQRGLTRRGSGNTIYF. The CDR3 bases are TGCGCCAGCAGTCAACGGGGACTTACTCGGAGGGGCTCAGGAAACACCATATATTTT.

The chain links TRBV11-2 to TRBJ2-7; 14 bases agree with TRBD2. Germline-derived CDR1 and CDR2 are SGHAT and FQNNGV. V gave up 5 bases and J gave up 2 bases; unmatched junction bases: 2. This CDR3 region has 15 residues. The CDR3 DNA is TGTGCCAGCAGCCGACTAGCGGGAGGGACCTACGAGCAGTACTTC. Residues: CASSRLAGGTYEQYF.